The present entry profiles one TCR beta chain with its context. Its antigen is unknown. The entry originates in a study of T cell responses to AZD1222 COVID-19 vaccine. For the study at large: Analyses pooled second doses at about 4 or about 12 weeks.

Study outcomes and limitations: As reported, nearly half of all spike-specific TCRs target variant regions that are unmutated.

Repertoires were generated with immunoSEQ multiplex PCR, while TCRdb's copy carries only in-frame clones and drops some. The sample includes about 84,000 clones, about 90% seen only once; the top ten take 1.5%. Sequenced here: peripheral blood, sampled on day 0 of AZD1222 vaccination. The TCR comes from an adult in good health.

The CDR3 spells CASSRGQSEAFF. In DNA, the CDR3 is TGTGCCAGCAGCCGCGGACAGTCTGAAGCTTTCTTT. This chain joins TRBV3-1 (or the pseudogene TRBV3-2) and TRBJ1-1; tentative D call: TRBD1 (6 bases). CDR1 and CDR2 from the germline V gene are LGHDT and YNNKEL (reference sequence). V lost 4 bases and J 6 bases, leaving 9 bases between the germline ends. The CDR3 covers 12 residues.